This T cell receptor beta chain was identified in a study of shared clonotypes between healthy human individuals. Notes on the study in general: Between a few donors, naive CD4 clonotypes were shared at a level of roughly 5.5%.

With V trimmed by 0 bases and J by 3 bases, 2 bases remained unmatched. The CDR3 is 16 residues long. Germline lookup yields CDR1 SNHLY and CDR2 FYNNEI. A remark on this clone: What it recognizes is unknown.

Every subset's genomic DNA went evenly onto several immunoSEQ plates. Profiled with immunoSEQ multiplex PCR; TCRdb holds only in-frame clones, not every one. The sample includes about 2 million clones, about 94% seen only once; the top ten take 0.9% to 1.3%. CD8 cells regarded as naive lacked CD45RO, were positively chosen for CCR7, and omitted terminally differentiated effector memory CD45RA+ cells. This chain connects TRBV2 to TRBJ2-2; 9 bases fit TRBD1. Sequencing was carried out using naive CD8+ T cells sorted from blood. The clonotype originates from a man aged 18 to 35 in good health. CDR3 sequence: CASSEATGGYTGELFF. The CDR3 bases are TGTGCCAGCAGTGAAGCCACAGGGGGCTACACCGGGGAGCTGTTTTTT.